The T cell receptor beta chain described here comes from a study of control samples from healthy donors and cancer patients. Clones were read by immunoSEQ multiplex PCR, and TCRdb kept only the in-frame ones, dropping some. The sample shows around 150,000 clones, 85% to 90% of them seen only once. The CDR3 consists of 17 residues. Germline V gene data show CDR1 as LGHNA and CDR2 as YSLEER. Trimming removed 0 bases at V and 5 bases at J, with 16 bases between. Sequenced input: blood. J is TRBJ1-4 and V is TRBV4-3; tentatively, D is TRBD1 (5 bases). The receptor's source is a man younger than 45 in good health. The CDR3 is CASSQEAGGRRNEKLFF. The CDR3 nucleotides are TGCGCCAGCAGCCAAGAAGCTGGGGGACGACGGAATGAAAAACTGTTTTTT.